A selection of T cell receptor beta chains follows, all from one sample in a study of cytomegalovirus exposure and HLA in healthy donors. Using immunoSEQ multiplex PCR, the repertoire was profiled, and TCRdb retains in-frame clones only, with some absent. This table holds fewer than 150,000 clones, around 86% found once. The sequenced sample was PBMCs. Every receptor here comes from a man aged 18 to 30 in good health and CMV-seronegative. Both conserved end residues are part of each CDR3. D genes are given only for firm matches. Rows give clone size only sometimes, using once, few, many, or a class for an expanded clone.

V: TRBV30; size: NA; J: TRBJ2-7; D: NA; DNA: TGTGCCTGGAGTCCGTTAGACAGGCTGAGGGGCGAGCAGTACTTC; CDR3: CAWSPLDRLRGEQYF
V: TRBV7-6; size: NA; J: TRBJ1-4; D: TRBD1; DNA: TGTGCCAGCAGCTTGCCGACAGGGTCAGGAAAACTGTTTTTT; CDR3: CASSLPTGSGKLFF
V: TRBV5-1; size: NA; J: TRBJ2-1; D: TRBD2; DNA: TGCGCCAGCAGCTTTAGGACTAGCGGGACTCTTCTGGAGCAGTTCTTC; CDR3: CASSFRTSGTLLEQFF
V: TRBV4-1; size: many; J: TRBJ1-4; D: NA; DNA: TGCGCCAGCAGCCAAGAAGACAGGTATAATGAAAAACTGTTTTTT; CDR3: CASSQEDRYNEKLFF
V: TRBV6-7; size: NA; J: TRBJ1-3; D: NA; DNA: TGTGCCAGCAGTTACTCTGCCAGGGACTCTGGAAACACCATATATTTT; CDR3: CASSYSARDSGNTIYF
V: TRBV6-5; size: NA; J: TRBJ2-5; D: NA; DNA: TGTGCCAGCAGCCCAAAAACAGGGACCGGGACCCAGTACTTC; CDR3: CASSPKTGTGTQYF
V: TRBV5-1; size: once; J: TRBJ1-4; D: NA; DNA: TGCGCCAGCAGCTTGGAACCAGCAACTAATGAAAAACTGTTTTTT; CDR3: CASSLEPATNEKLFF
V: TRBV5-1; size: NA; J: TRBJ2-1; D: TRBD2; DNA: TGCGCCAGCAGCTTGGTTGTGGGTCTTAGCGGGGGGTACAATGAGCAGTTCTTC; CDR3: CASSLVVGLSGGYNEQFF
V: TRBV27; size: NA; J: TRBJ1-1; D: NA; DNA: TGTGCCAGCAGTTTACGGACTACTTCGGACCCTTTCTTT; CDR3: CASSLRTTSDPFF
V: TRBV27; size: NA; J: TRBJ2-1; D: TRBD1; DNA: TGTGCCAGCAGTCCAGGGACAGGTTTTACCCCGCGGGTAGAGCAGTTCTTC; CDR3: CASSPGTGFTPRVEQFF
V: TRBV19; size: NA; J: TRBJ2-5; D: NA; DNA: TGTGCCAGTAGTATGTATTCGACAGATTTGGAGACCCAGTACTTC; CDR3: CASSMYSTDLETQYF
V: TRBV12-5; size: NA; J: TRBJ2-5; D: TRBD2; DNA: TGTGCTAGTGGTTTGATTAGCGGGGGGGTATCAGAGACCCAGTACTTC; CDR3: CASGLISGGVSETQYF
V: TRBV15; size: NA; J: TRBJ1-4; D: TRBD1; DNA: TGTGCCACCAGCAGAGATCGGGCAGGGGGCTATGAAAAACTGTTTTTT; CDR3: CATSRDRAGGYEKLFF
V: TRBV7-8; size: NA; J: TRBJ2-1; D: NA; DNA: TGTGCCAGCAGCTTCCCTAGGTGGGAGAGACTCAATGAGCAGTTCTTC; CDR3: CASSFPRWERLNEQFF
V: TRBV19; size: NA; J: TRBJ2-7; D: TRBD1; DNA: TGTGCCAGTAGTATAGGGTACAGGGGGCGATCCTACGAGCAGTACTTC; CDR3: CASSIGYRGRSYEQYF
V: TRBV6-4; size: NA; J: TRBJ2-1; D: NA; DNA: TGTGCCAGCAGTCCCGGGACTGAGGATGAGCAGTTCTTC; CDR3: CASSPGTEDEQFF
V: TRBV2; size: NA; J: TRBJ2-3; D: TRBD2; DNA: TGTGCCAGCATGGCGGGGGGCTTTAGCACAGATACGCAGTATTTT; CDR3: CASMAGGFSTDTQYF
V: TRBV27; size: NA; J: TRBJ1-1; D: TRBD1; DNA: TGTGCCAGCAGGACCCGGGACAGGGGGCATGCTTTCTTT; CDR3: CASRTRDRGHAFF
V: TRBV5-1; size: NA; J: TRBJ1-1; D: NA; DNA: TGCGCCAGCAGCTTGGGACGGGGGTCGCGAGGTGAAGCTTTCTTT; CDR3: CASSLGRGSRGEAFF
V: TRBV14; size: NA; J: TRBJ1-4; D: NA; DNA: TGTGCCAGCAGCCAATTCGGTCAGGGGCTTAATGAAAAACTGTTTTTT; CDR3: CASSQFGQGLNEKLFF
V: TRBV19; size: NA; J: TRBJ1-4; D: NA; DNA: TGTGCCAGTAAGCTAACAGCAACTAATGAAAAACTGTTTTTT; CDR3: CASKLTATNEKLFF
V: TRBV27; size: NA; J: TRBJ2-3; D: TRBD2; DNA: TGTGCCAGCATCCCAGCGGGAGGGCCCACAGATACGCAGTATTTT; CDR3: CASIPAGGPTDTQYF
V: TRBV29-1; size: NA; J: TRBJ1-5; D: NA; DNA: TGCAGCGTTGGTGGAGGGAATGATCAGCCCCAGCATTTT; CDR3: CSVGGGNDQPQHF
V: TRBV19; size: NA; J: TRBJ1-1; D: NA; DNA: TGTGCCAGTAGTCCATACAGACTAACGAACACTGAAGCTTTCTTT; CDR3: CASSPYRLTNTEAFF
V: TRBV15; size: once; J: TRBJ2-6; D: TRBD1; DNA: TGTGCCACCAGCAGGAAACAGGGGGCCCTCTCTGGGGCCAACGTCCTGACTTTC; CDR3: CATSRKQGALSGANVLTF
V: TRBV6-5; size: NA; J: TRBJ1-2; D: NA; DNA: TGTGCCAGCAGTTTCCAGGCGTCCTATGGCTACACCTTC; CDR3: CASSFQASYGYTF
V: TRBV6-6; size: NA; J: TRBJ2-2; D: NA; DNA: TGTGCCAGCACCAACGAAGGGGCCCGGAACACCGGGGAGCTGTTTTTT; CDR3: CASTNEGARNTGELFF
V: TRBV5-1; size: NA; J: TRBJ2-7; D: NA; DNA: TGCGCCAGCAGCTTGGGGAGTGGAGGCTACGAGCAGTACTTC; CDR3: CASSLGSGGYEQYF
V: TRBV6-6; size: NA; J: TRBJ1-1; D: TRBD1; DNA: TGTGCCAGCAGTAGACAGGGAATCACTGAAGCTTTCTTT; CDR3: CASSRQGITEAFF
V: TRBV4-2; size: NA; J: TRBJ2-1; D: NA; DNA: TGTGCCAGCAGCCACCGAGCGGCAGACCCGTACAATGAGCAGTTCTTC; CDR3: CASSHRAADPYNEQFF
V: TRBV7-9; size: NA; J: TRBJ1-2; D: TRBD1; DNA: TGTGCCAGCAGCCCACAGGGGACCCAGGGCGCTGGCTACACCTTC; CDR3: CASSPQGTQGAGYTF
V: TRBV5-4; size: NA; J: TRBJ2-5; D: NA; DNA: TGTGCCAGCAGCTTGGACAGGGTGTCGACGGAGACCCAGTACTTC; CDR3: CASSLDRVSTETQYF
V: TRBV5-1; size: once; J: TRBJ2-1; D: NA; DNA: TGCGCCAGCAGCTTGACTAGCTCCTACAATGAGCAGTTCTTC; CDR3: CASSLTSSYNEQFF
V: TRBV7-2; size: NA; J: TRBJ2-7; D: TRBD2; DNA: TGTGCCAGCAGCTTAGTCTCCGCTAGCGGGAGCGACGAGCAGTACTTC; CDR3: CASSLVSASGSDEQYF
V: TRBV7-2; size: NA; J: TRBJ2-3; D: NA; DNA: TGTGCCAGCAGCTTGGAGGTTTTAAGGAGGGATACGCAGTATTTT; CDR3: CASSLEVLRRDTQYF
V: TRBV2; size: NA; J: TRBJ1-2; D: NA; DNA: TGTGCCAGCAGTGGCCAGGGTCGTATAAACTATGGCTACACCTTC; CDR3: CASSGQGRINYGYTF
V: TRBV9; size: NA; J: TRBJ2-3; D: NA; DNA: TGTGCCAGCAGCGTAGAGGGGCTTTTCACAGATACGCAGTATTTT; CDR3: CASSVEGLFTDTQYF
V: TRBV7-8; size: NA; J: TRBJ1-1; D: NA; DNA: TGTGCCAGCAGCTTAAGCAGGGGGAACACTGAAGCTTTCTTT; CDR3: CASSLSRGNTEAFF
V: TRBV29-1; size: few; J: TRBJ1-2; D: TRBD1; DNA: TGCAGCGTCCGGGGGGACAGGCTCTATGGCTACACCTTC; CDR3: CSVRGDRLYGYTF
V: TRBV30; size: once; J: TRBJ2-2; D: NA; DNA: TGTGCCTGGAGTGTATCGGAGGTTACCGGGGAGCTGTTTTTT; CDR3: CAWSVSEVTGELFF
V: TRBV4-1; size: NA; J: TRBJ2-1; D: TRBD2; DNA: TGCGCCAGCAGCCAACGGGGGTTAAGCGGGAGTTACAATGAGCAGTTCTTC; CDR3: CASSQRGLSGSYNEQFF
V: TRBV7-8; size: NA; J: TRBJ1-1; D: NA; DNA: TGTGCCAGCAGCTTAGTAGTTGCGGAATTGAACACTGAAGCTTTCTTT; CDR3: CASSLVVAELNTEAFF
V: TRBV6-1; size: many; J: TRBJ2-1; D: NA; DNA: TGTGCCAGCATCCCCACTCGCGGATCCTACAATGAGCAGTTCTTC; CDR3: CASIPTRGSYNEQFF
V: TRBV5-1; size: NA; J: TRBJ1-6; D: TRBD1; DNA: TGCGCCAGCAGCTTGGACAGGGGAAGGGATTCACCCCTCCACTTT; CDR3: CASSLDRGRDSPLHF
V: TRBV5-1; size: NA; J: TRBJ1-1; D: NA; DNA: TGCGCCAGCAGCTTGATACAGAACACTGAAGCTTTCTTT; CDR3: CASSLIQNTEAFF
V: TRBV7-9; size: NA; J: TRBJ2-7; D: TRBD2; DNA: TGTGCCAGCAGGAAACCGGGACTAGCCATGGATGACGAGCAGTACTTC; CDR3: CASRKPGLAMDDEQYF
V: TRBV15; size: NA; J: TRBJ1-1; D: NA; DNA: TGTGCCACCAGCAGAGGACTGACGGGAGAAGCTTTCTTT; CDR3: CATSRGLTGEAFF
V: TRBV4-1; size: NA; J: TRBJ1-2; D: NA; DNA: TGCGCCAGCAGCCAAGATCGGACAGCTTCTTTCTATGGCTACACCTTC; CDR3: CASSQDRTASFYGYTF
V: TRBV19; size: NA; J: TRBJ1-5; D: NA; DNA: TGTGCCAGTAGTATTAGGAGGGAGCGGGAGCCCCAGCATTTT; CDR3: CASSIRREREPQHF
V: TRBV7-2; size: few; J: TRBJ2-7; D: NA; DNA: TGTGCCAGCAGCTTACAGGAGGGAATGTCCTACGAGCAGTACTTC; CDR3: CASSLQEGMSYEQYF
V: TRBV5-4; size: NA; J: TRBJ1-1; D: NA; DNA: TGTGCCAGCAGCTTGGACAGAAGAAACACTGAAGCTTTCTTT; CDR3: CASSLDRRNTEAFF
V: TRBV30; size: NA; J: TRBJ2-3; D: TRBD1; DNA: TGTGCCTGGAGTATGACAGGGCCAGATACGCAGTATTTT; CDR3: CAWSMTGPDTQYF
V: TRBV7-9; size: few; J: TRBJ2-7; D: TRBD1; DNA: TGTGCCAGCAGCTCGGGACAGGCCCCCGAGCAGTACTTC; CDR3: CASSSGQAPEQYF
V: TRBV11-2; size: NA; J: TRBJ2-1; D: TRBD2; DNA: TGTGCCAGCAGCTTAAGGCGGGAGCGCCCGCAGAGGGGTGGGCAGTTCTTC; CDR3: CASSLRRERPQRGGQFF
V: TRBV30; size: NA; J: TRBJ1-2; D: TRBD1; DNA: TGTGCCTGGGCCGGACAGGAGGGTGGCTACACCTTC; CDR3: CAWAGQEGGYTF